The present TCR beta chain was sequenced within a study of T cells after posttransplantation cyclophosphamide. The study, taken as a whole, reports: TRB overlap between skin or GI tissue T cells and blood was limited. Donor CD8+ memory clones often dominated recipient blood repertoires at later times. Recipient CMV seropositivity and CMV reactivation strongly tracked TRB clonality.

With respect to this clone: Its antigen is unidentified.

This CDR3 spans 14 amino acids. Looked up from germline, CDR1 is SNHLY and CDR2 is FYNNEI. Trimming cost V 8 bases and J 7 bases; bases outside gene matches: 7. This table comes from immunoSEQ multiplex PCR, and its TCRdb copy is limited to in-frame clones, with some not included. The sample contains fewer than 2,500 clones, roughly 94% of which appear only once. The sequence derives from a woman aged 45 to 65 in good health and a related stem cell transplant donor. The sample consisted of CD4+ T cells sorted from bone marrow. V gene TRBV2 combines with J gene TRBJ1-6, with 8 bases identical to TRBD1. CDR3 DNA sequence: TGTGCCAGCGGGGACAGGCTTGGGAATTCACCCCTCCACTTT. It encodes CASGDRLGNSPLHF.